This T cell receptor (beta chain) is drawn from a study of vaccination effects on CD4 cells after COVID-19. ViraFEST expansion of antigen-specific CD4+ T cells with viral peptide pools preceded sequencing. With 10 days of culture completed, CD4+ T cells were isolated. Either the BNT162b2 or mRNA-1273 vaccine was given to participants in two doses. General study findings and limits: Healthy vaccinees showed cross-reactivity with common cold coronaviruses in only 1 of 255 vaccine-induced clones.

Clones were sequenced by immunoSEQ multiplex PCR, and TCRdb holds only the in-frame ones, with some missing. The sample shows 30,000 to 40,000 clones, more than 55% of them seen only once. Concerning this clone itself: Its antigen is undetermined.

J gave up 4 bases and V 4 bases, and 4 bases lay outside the gene matches. The CDR3 has 14 amino acids. Germline CDR1 reads LGHDT; CDR2 reads YNNKEL (reference sequence). The source of this sequence is a human donor who received a COVID-19 vaccine. The specimen was CD4+ T cells from PBMCs cultured with SARS-CoV-2 spike peptides, collected after COVID-19 vaccination. The chain couples TRBV3-1 (or the pseudogene TRBV3-2) to TRBJ2-3; the match to TRBD2 covers 8 bases. The CDR3 spells CASSPGTRSDTQYF. CDR3 in DNA: TGTGCCAGCAGCCCCGGGACTAGATCAGATACGCAGTATTTT.